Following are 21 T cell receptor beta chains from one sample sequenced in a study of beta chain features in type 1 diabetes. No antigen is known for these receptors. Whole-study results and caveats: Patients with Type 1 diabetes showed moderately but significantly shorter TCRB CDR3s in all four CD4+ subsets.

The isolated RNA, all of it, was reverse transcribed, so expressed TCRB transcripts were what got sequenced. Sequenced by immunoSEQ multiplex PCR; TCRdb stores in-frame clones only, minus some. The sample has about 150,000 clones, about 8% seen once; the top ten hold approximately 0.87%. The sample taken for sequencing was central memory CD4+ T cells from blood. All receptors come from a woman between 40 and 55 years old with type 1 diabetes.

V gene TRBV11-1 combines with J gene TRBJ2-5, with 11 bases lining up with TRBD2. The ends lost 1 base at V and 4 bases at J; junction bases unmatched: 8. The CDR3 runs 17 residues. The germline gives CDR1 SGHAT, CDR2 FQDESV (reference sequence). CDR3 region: CASSLGGTSGRRETQYF. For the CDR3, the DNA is TGTGCCAGCAGCTTAGGTGGGACTAGCGGCCGGCGAGAGACCCAGTACTTC.

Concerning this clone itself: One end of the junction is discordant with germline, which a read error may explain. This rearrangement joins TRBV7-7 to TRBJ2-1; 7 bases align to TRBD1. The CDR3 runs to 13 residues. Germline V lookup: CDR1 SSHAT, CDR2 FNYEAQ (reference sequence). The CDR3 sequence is CASSLELDREQFF. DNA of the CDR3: TGTGCTAGCAGCTTAGAGTTGGACAGGGAGCAGTTCTTC.

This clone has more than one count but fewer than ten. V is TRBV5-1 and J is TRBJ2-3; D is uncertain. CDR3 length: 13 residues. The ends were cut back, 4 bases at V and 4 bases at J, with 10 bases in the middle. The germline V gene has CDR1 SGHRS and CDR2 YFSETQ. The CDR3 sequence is CASSPSGADTQYF. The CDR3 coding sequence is TGCGCCAGCAGCCCTTCCGGAGCAGATACGCAGTATTTT.

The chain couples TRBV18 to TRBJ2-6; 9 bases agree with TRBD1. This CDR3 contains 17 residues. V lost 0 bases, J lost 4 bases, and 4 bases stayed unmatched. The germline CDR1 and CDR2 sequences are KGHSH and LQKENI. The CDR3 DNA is TGTGCCAGCTCACCACCCACAGGGGGCACCGGGGCCAACGTCCTGACTTTC. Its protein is CASSPPTGGTGANVLTF.

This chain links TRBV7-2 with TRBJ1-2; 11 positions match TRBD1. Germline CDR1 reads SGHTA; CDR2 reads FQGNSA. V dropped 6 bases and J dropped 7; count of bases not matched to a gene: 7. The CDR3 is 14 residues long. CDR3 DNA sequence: TGTGCCAGCAGTTCTGGACAGGGGGCGCTTGGCTACACCTTC. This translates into CASSSGQGALGYTF. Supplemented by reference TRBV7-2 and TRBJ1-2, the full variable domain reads GAGVSQSPSNKVTEKGKDVELRCDPISGHTALYWYRQSLGQGLEFLIYFQGNSAPDKSGLPSDRFSAERTGGSVSTLTIQRTQQEDSAVYLCASSSGQGALGYTFGSGTRLTVV.

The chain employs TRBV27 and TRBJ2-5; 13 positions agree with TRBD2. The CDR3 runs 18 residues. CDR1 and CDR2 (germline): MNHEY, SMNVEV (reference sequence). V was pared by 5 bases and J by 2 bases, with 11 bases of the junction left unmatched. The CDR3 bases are TGTGCCAGCAGTACTGGACTAGCGGGAGAGGGAAGGCAAGAGACCCAGTACTTC. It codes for CASSTGLAGEGRQETQYF.

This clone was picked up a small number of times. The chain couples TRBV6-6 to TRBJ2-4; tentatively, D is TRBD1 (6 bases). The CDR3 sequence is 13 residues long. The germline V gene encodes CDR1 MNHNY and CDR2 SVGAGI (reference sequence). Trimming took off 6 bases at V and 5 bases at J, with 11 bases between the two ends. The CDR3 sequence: CASSGDKENIQYF. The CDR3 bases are TGTGCCAGCAGCGGGGACAAAGAAAACATTCAGTACTTC.

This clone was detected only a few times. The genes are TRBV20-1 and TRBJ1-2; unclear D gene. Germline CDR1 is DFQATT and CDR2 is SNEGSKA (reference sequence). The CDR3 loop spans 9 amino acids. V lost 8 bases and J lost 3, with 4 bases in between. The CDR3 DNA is TGCAGTAGCGACTATGGCTACACCTTC. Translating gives CSSDYGYTF.

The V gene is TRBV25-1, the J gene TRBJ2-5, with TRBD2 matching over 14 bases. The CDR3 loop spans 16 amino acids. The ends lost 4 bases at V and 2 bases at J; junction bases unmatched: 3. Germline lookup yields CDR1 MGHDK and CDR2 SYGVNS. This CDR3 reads CASSAGLAGAQETQYF. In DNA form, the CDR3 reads TGTGCCAGCAGTGCGGGACTAGCGGGGGCTCAAGAGACCCAGTACTTC.

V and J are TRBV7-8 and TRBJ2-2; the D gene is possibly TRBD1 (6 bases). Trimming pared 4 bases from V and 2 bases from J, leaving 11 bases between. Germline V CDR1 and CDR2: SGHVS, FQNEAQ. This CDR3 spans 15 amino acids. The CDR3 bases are TGTGCCAGCAGCTCCAGGACAGTTAACACCGGGGAGCTGTTTTTT. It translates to CASSSRTVNTGELFF.

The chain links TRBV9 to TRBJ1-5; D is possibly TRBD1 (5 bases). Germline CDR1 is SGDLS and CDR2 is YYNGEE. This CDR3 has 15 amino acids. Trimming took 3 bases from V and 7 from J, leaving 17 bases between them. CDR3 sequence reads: CASSADPGNGQPQHF. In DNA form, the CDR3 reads TGTGCCAGCAGCGCCGACCCAGGGAATGGGCAGCCCCAGCATTTT.

CDR3 DNA: TGTGCCAGTAGCAAAGGGACAGGCGCCAACTCTGGGGCCAACGTCCTGACTTTC. Translation gives CASSKGTGANSGANVLTF. The gene calls are TRBV19 and TRBJ2-6; 8 bases line up with TRBD1. CDR3 length equals 18 residues. Trimming cost V 6 bases and J 0 bases; bases outside gene matches: 10. The V gene's germline CDR1 is LNHDA and CDR2 SQIVND (reference sequence).

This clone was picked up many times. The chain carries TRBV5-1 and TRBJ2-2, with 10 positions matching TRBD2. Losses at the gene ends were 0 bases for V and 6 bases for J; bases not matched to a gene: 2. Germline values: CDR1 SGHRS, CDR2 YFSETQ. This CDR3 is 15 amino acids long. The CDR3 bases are TGCGCCAGCAGCTTGGACGGACTAGCGGCCGGGGAGCTGTTTTTT. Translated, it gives CASSLDGLAAGELFF.

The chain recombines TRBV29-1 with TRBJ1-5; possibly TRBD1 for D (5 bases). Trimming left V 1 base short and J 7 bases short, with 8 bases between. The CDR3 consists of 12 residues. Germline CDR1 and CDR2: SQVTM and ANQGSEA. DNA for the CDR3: TGCAGCGTTGAAGTGGAGGGGCAGCCCCAGCATTTT. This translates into CSVEVEGQPQHF.

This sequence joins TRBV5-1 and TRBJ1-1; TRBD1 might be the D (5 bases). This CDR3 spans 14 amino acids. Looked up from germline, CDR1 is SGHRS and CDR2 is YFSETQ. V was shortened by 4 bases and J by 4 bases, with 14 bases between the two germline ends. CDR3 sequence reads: CASSSRQGSTEAFF. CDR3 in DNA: TGCGCCAGCAGCAGTCGTCAGGGATCCACTGAAGCTTTCTTT.

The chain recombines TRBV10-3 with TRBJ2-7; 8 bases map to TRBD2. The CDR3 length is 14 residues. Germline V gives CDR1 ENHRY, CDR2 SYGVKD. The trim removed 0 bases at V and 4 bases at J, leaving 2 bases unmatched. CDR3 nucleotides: TGTGCCATCAGTGAGTCCGCGGGGGGTTACGAGCAGTACTTC. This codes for CAISESAGGYEQYF.

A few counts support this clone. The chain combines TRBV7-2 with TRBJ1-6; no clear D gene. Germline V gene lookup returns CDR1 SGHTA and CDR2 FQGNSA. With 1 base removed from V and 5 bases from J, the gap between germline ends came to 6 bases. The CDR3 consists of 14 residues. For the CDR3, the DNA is TGTGCCAGCAGCTTAGGGACTCATAATTCACCCCTCCACTTT. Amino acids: CASSLGTHNSPLHF.

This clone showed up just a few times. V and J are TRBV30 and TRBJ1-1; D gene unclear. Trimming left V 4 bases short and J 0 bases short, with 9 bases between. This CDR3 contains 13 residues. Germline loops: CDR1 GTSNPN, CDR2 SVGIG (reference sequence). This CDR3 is CAWTEGLNTEAFF. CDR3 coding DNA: TGTGCCTGGACGGAGGGCTTGAACACTGAAGCTTTCTTT.

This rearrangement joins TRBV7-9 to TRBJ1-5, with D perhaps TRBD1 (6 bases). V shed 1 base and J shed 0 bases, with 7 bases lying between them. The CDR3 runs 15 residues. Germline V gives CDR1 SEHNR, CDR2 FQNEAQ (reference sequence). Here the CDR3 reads CASSLGTVSNQPQHF. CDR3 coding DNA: TGTGCCAGCAGCTTAGGGACAGTTAGCAATCAGCCCCAGCATTTT.

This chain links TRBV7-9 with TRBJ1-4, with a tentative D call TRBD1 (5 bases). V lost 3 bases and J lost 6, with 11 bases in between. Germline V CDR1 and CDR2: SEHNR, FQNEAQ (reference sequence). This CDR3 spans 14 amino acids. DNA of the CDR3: TGTGCCAGCAGCTTCCAGGGAAGGGATGAAAAACTGTTTTTT. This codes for CASSFQGRDEKLFF.

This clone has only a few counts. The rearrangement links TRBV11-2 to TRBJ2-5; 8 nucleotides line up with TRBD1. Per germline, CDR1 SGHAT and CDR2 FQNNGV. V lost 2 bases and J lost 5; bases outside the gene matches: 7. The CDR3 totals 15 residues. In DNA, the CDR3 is TGTGCCAGCAGCTTAAATCAGGGGGCGGGGGAGACCCAGTACTTC. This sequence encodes CASSLNQGAGETQYF.